This note documents a single TCR beta chain sequence. What it binds is not known. Together with a sample-barcoded 5' primer, a J-beta primer mix was included in a second PCR lasting about 6 to 11 cycles. TCRdb reprocessed the 5' RACE reads via MiXCR and lists one record per CDR3 protein. The sample has over 950,000 distinct CDR3 sequences; roughly 47% are singletons. The V and J ends lost 0 bases and 2 bases respectively, with 14 bases between them. CDR3 length equals 16 residues. Germline-derived CDR1 and CDR2 are MGHRA and YSYEKL. Aged roughly 6 to 100, donors were systemically healthy Caucasians from Russia. The draw of peripheral blood yielded approximately 11 milliliters from each donor. The source of the sample is a study of blood T cells in healthy people across ages. Study-level points and caveats: Roughly linear declines in TCR beta diversity per million T cells occurred with age.

The source material was blood. This sequence originates from a woman aged 60 to 75 in good health. The chain carries TRBV4-1 and TRBJ2-7; D assignment may be TRBD1 or TRBD2 (6 bases each). The CDR3 reads CASSQDLRGAPYEQYF. CDR3 coding DNA: TGCGCCAGCAGCCAAGATCTGAGGGGGGCACCCTACGAGCAGTACTTC.